The 27 T cell receptor beta chains presented below share a single source sample, sequenced in a study of T cells in Graves' hyperthyroidism and ophthalmopathy (dated by TCRdb to about 2019). Library preparation used multiplex PCR. The listed sequencing device is Illumina HiSeq 2000. Amplification of TCR beta CDR3 regions was carried out from RNA transcripts. The TCR CDR3 was subjected to a first round of RT-PCR using the HTBI primer set and the Qiagen OneStep RT-PCR kit. The public reads were run again by TCRdb, first through fastp at Q25 and then through MiXCR, and only productive beta chains were kept. Rows are unified per CDR3 protein, each entry keeping the most common DNA and genes. The sample table holds 400,000 to 500,000 distinct CDR3 sequences, of which over 13% were seen once. 15% to 20% of the sample belongs to the ten largest clones. Sequenced: blood. The receptors come from a woman under 30 with Graves' hyperthyroidism.

This clonotype was seen at least ten times. J is TRBJ1-2 and V is TRBV12-3 or TRBV12-4; no clear D. This CDR3 has 14 residues. The V gene lost 5 bases and the J gene lost 2 bases, with 12 bases spanning the gap. Here the CDR3 reads CASSLSGVNYGYTF. Here the CDR3 DNA reads TGTGCCAGCAGTCTTTCCGGGGTGAACTATGGCTACACCTTC.

The table lists this clonotype with a few counts. The chain recombines TRBV20-1 with TRBJ2-1; D possibly corresponds to TRBD1 (5 bases). Trimming shortened V by 5 bases and J by 0 bases, and 11 bases separated the two germline ends. Germline V gene lookup returns CDR1 DFQATT and CDR2 SNEGSKA (reference sequence). The CDR3 runs to 14 residues. This CDR3 reads CSARRGSSYNEQFF. The CDR3 nucleotides are TGCAGTGCTCGTAGGGGTTCCTCCTACAATGAGCAGTTCTTC.

This sequence joins TRBV20-1 and TRBJ2-3; 9 nucleotides line up with TRBD1. The CDR3 has 15 residues. Germline V CDR1 and CDR2: DFQATT, SNEGSKA (reference sequence). V dropped 1 base and J dropped 4; count of bases not matched to a gene: 6. CDR3: CSARAVTGGPDTQYF. In DNA form, the CDR3 reads TGCAGTGCTAGAGCTGTGACAGGGGGACCAGATACGCAGTATTTT.

There are a few counts of this clonotype. This chain uses TRBV30 with TRBJ2-7; 9 bases map to TRBD1. There are 14 residues in the CDR3. Germline lookup yields CDR1 GTSNPN and CDR2 SVGIG (reference sequence). V trimming: 3 bases; J trimming: 5 bases; junction bases outside the gene matches: 8. The CDR3 DNA is TGTGCCTGGAGCTATGGGGGACAGGGAGACGAGCAGTACGTC. It translates to CAWSYGGQGDEQYV.

This clonotype was recorded at least ten times. The chain employs TRBV7-2 and TRBJ2-3; possibly TRBD1 or TRBD2 for D (7 bases each). The CDR3 totals 23 residues. CDR1 and CDR2 (germline): SGHTA, FQGNSA. V lost 4 bases to trimming and J lost 3 bases, with 38 bases between them. The CDR3 coding sequence is TGTGCCAGCAGCTCTCCCGGGACAGCAGTTCTAGCGGCTACGAGAGAGGGGACAGATACGCAGTATTTT. Translating it yields CASSSPGTAVLAATREGTDTQYF.

This clonotype has at least ten counts. CDR3 DNA sequence: TGCAGCGCCGTAGGCGGGAGCGGCTCCTACGAGCAGTACTTC. Translated: CSAVGGSGSYEQYF. The J gene is TRBJ2-7, the V gene TRBV29-1; TRBD2 agrees at 7 bases. The V gene's germline CDR1 is SQVTM and CDR2 ANQGSEA. The CDR3 loop spans 14 amino acids. Losses at the gene ends were 7 bases for V and 0 bases for J; bases not matched to a gene: 9.

This clonotype has a count of ten or more. The chain links TRBV25-1 to TRBJ1-2, with TRBD1 identical over 8 bases. V dropped 2 bases and J dropped 4; count of bases not matched to a gene: 3. Germline values: CDR1 MGHDK, CDR2 SYGVNS. This CDR3 has 14 residues. The CDR3 reads CASSEDRGFYGYTF. The DNA of the CDR3 is TGTGCCAGCAGTGAAGACAGGGGCTTCTATGGCTACACCTTC.

This clonotype came up a few times. A read error may account for a junction end that differs from germline. The chain has TRBV7-7 and TRBJ1-1; D is perhaps TRBD1 (6 bases). This CDR3 contains 15 residues. Germline V gives CDR1 SSHAT, CDR2 FNYEAQ (reference sequence). CDR3 sequence: CASSPWTAMDTEAFF. The DNA for the CDR3 is TGTGCTAGCAGCCCCTGGACAGCTATGGACACTGAAGCTTTCTTT.

Remarks on this clonotype: An end of the junction differs from the germline gene, which may be a read error. The rearrangement links TRBV19 to TRBJ1-1, with a possible D match to TRBD1 (6 bases). Per the germline V gene, CDR1 is LNHDA and CDR2 is SQIVND (reference sequence). The CDR3 runs 15 residues. CDR3 sequence (DNA): TGTGCAACCGCAAGGGGGGCTCTACCGAACACTGGAGCTTTCTTT. It specifies CATARGALPNTGAFF.

This chain uses TRBV18 with TRBJ2-2; D not certain. Germline V gene sequence: CDR1 KGHSH, CDR2 LQKENI. Trimming stripped 1 base from V and 2 bases from J, with 11 bases between. This CDR3 has 16 amino acids. The CDR3 loop reads CASSPRSVSNTGELFF. The CDR3 DNA reads TGTGCCAGCTCACCACGATCCGTATCCAACACCGGGGAGCTGTTTTTT.

This clonotype was counted ten times or more. The gene calls are TRBV20-1 and TRBJ2-7, with TRBD1 as a possible D gene (5 bases). Germline lookup yields CDR1 DFQATT and CDR2 SNEGSKA (reference sequence). The CDR3 sequence is 12 residues long. V dropped 6 bases and J dropped 7 bases, with 16 bases sitting between them. Here the CDR3 reads CSAPDSLGEQYF. CDR3 bases: TGCAGTGCGCCAGACAGTTTGGGGGAGCAGTACTTC.

This clonotype was recorded a few times. V gene TRBV19 combines with J gene TRBJ1-3, with D unclear. This CDR3 comprises 14 residues. Germline V gene sequence: CDR1 LNHDA, CDR2 SQIVND (reference sequence). V dropped 4 bases and J dropped 0 bases, with 7 bases sitting between them. CDR3 bases: TGTGCCAGTAGTAACCAGATCTCTGGAAACACCATATATTTT. Translated: CASSNQISGNTIYF.

The chain has TRBV5-4 and TRBJ2-7; D may be TRBD2 (6 bases). This CDR3 contains 13 residues. The germline V and J ends were trimmed by 1 base and 5 bases, with 10 bases remaining between them. The germline gives CDR1 SGHNT, CDR2 YYREEE (reference sequence). Written as DNA, the CDR3 is TGTGCCAGCAGCTTGCCCGGGAGCAACGAGCAGTACGTC. It is translated as CASSLPGSNEQYV.

This clonotype was observed many times. The chain joins TRBV2 to TRBJ2-6; 8 bases align to TRBD1. The germline CDR1 and CDR2 sequences are SNHLY and FYNNEI. CDR3 length: 17 residues. Trimming cost V 6 bases and J 0 bases; bases outside gene matches: 7. This CDR3 is CASRPGQVLSGANVLTF. The DNA for the CDR3 is TGTGCCAGCAGACCGGGACAGGTTCTCTCTGGGGCCAACGTCCTGACTTTC.

This clonotype was found many times. This chain links TRBV28 with TRBJ2-3; 8 bases agree with TRBD2. The V gene end was trimmed by 0 bases and the J gene end by 2 bases; junction bases not matched to a gene: 7. The CDR3 sequence is 17 residues long. Germline CDR1 is MDHEN and CDR2 is SYDVKM. The CDR3 region has the DNA TGTGCCAGCAGTTTATGGGGTGTAGCGGGATCCACAGATACGCAGTATTTT. Translation: CASSLWGVAGSTDTQYF. Combining the CDR3 with reference TRBV28 and TRBJ2-3 gives the whole variable domain DVKVTQSSRYLVKRTGEKVFLECVQDMDHENMFWYRQDPGLGLRLIYFSYDVKMKEKGDIPEGYSVSREKKERFSLILESASTNQTSMYLCASSLWGVAGSTDTQYFGPGTRLTVL.

The chain has TRBV9 and TRBJ2-1; 10 bases match TRBD2. The CDR3 has 15 amino acids. Germline-derived CDR1 and CDR2 are SGDLS and YYNGEE. V was clipped by 4 bases and J by 10 bases; unmatched bases: 11. The CDR3 reads CASSSPTAGGSEQFF. The DNA for the CDR3 is TGTGCCAGCAGCTCACCCACAGCGGGAGGGAGCGAGCAGTTCTTC.

This clonotype has only a few counts. The chain carries TRBV5-5 and TRBJ1-1; no firm D call. The V end was cut by 0 bases, the J end by 3 bases, with 6 bases between. The CDR3 contains 13 residues. CDR1 and CDR2 from the germline V gene are SGHKS and YYEKEE (reference sequence). The CDR3 DNA follows: TGTGCCAGCAGCTTGGGGAGCCACACTGAAGCTTTCTTT. It codes for CASSLGSHTEAFF.

The sample holds many counts of this clonotype. J is TRBJ2-7 and V is TRBV11-2, with TRBD2 matching over 7 bases. J gave up 3 bases and V 1 base, and 15 bases lay outside the gene matches. The CDR3 contains 18 residues. Looked up from germline, CDR1 is SGHAT and CDR2 is FQNNGV. CDR3 in amino acids: CASSLAHRLAGVLYEQYF. The CDR3 DNA reads TGTGCCAGCAGCTTAGCACACCGACTTGCGGGAGTCCTCTACGAGCAGTACTTC.

This clonotype has at least ten counts. This sequence joins TRBV11-2 and TRBJ2-5, with TRBD1 as a possible D gene (6 bases). Trimming cost V 6 bases and J 5 bases, with 16 bases left between them. Germline lookup yields CDR1 SGHAT and CDR2 FQNNGV. This CDR3 region has 14 residues. Here the CDR3 reads CASRYQQGRETQYF. In DNA, the CDR3 is TGTGCCAGCAGGTACCAACAGGGTCGGGAGACCCAGTACTTC. Looking up the rest from reference TRBV11-2 and TRBJ2-5 gives the full variable domain: EAGVAQSPRYKIIEKRQSVAFWCNPISGHATLYWYQQILGQGPKLLIQFQNNGVVDDSQLPKDRFSAERLKGVDSTLKIQPAKLEDSAVYLCASRYQQGRETQYFGPGTRLLVL.

The V gene is TRBV30, the J gene TRBJ2-4; no clear D gene. This CDR3 spans 11 amino acids. Germline V lookup: CDR1 GTSNPN, CDR2 SVGIG (reference sequence). The V gene lost 0 bases and the J gene lost 8 bases, with 5 bases spanning the gap. The CDR3 DNA sequence: TGTGCCTGGAGTGTTGGGGACATTCAGTACTTC. Encoded protein: CAWSVGDIQYF.

There are many counts of this clonotype. The V gene is TRBV7-3, the J gene TRBJ1-6; TRBD1 might be the D (5 bases). Trimming shortened V by 5 bases and J by 10 bases, and 12 bases separated the two germline ends. This CDR3 contains 13 residues. CDR1 and CDR2 from the germline V gene are SGHTA and FQGTGA. The CDR3 protein is CASSINSGSPLHF. For the CDR3, the DNA is TGTGCCAGCAGCATAAACTCAGGGTCACCCCTCCACTTT. The full variable domain, in which reference TRBV7-3 and TRBJ1-6 provide the parts outside the CDR3, is GAGVSQTPSNKVTEKGKYVELRCDPISGHTALYWYRQSLGQGPEFLIYFQGTGAADDSGLPNDRFFAVRPEGSVSTLKIQRTERGDSAVYLCASSINSGSPLHFGNGTRLTVT.

This chain uses TRBV7-9 with TRBJ2-5; 7 bases map to TRBD1. Germline V gives CDR1 SEHNR, CDR2 FQNEAQ (reference sequence). The CDR3 contains 12 residues. V shed 6 bases, J shed 13 bases, and the junction held 11 bases outside the gene matches. The CDR3 sequence: CASRNSGQLGYF. Written as DNA, the CDR3 is TGTGCCAGCAGGAATTCGGGACAGCTTGGGTACTTC.

This clonotype was detected many times. The J gene is TRBJ1-2, the V gene TRBV6-6; D is undetermined. CDR3 length equals 13 residues. V was pared by 0 bases and J by 5 bases, with 7 bases between. CDR1 MNHNY and CDR2 SVGAGI come from the germline V gene (reference sequence). CDR3 DNA sequence: TGTGCCAGCAGTTACTCTTGGGAATATGGCTACACCTTC. Protein: CASSYSWEYGYTF.

This clonotype was found once. V is TRBV19 and J is TRBJ2-1; 8 nucleotides agree with TRBD2. Trimming took 7 bases from V and 0 from J; bases not matched to a gene: 2. This CDR3 has 14 residues. Germline CDR1 reads LNHDA; CDR2 reads SQIVND (reference sequence). The CDR3 sequence: CASKGTSSYNEQFF. CDR3 coding DNA: TGTGCCAGTAAGGGGACTAGCTCCTACAATGAGCAGTTCTTC.

A remark on this clonotype: This sequence may be a read error, since a much larger clone differs from it by one base. V gene TRBV7-3 combines with J gene TRBJ2-2; D gene unclear. Trimming pared 5 bases from V and 2 bases from J, leaving 15 bases between. The germline CDR1 and CDR2 sequences are SGHTA and FQGTGA. This CDR3 comprises 16 residues. The CDR3: CASSAPRTENTGELFF. CDR3 nucleotide sequence: TGTGCCAGCAGCGCACCCCGGACGGAAAACACCGGGGAGCTGTTTTTT.

This clonotype was detected many times. J is TRBJ1-1 and V is TRBV10-3; 7 bases fit TRBD1. Per germline, CDR1 ENHRY and CDR2 SYGVKD. J lost 4 bases, V lost 2 bases, and 4 bases had no gene match. The CDR3 covers 14 residues. Here the CDR3 DNA reads TGTGCCATCAGTGAGGAGGGGGCGAGCACTGAAGCTTTCTTT. Its protein product is CAISEEGASTEAFF.

This clonotype was picked up a small number of times. This chain links TRBV9 with TRBJ1-1; D is possibly TRBD1 (6 bases). Deletions cut 4 bases from V and 1 base from J, with 11 bases between. Germline V gene lookup returns CDR1 SGDLS and CDR2 YYNGEE. CDR3 size: 14 residues. CDR3: CASSLRGSNTEAFF. The CDR3 nucleotides read TGTGCCAGCAGCCTCAGGGGATCGAACACTGAAGCTTTCTTT. The whole variable domain, filled in from reference TRBV9 and TRBJ1-1, reads DSGVTQTPKHLITATGQRVTLRCSPRSGDLSVYWYQQSLDQGLQFLIQYYNGEERAKGNILERFSAQQFPDLHSELNLSSLELGDSALYFCASSLRGSNTEAFFGQGTRLTVV.